A single T cell receptor (beta chain) is shown here with its context. What it binds is unknown. Since a much larger clone is just one base distant, this may be a read error. Libraries of bulk TCR were made by previously described methods (with listed TCR primers). TCRdb analysed the PCR reads with MiXCR anew, one entry per CDR3 protein. Of some 96,000 distinct CDR3 sequences listed, roughly a quarter are singletons. The entry originates in a study of molecular identifiers for immune sequencing clone quantification. The germline CDR1 and CDR2 sequences are SGHNT and YYREEE (reference sequence). The CDR3 extends over 13 amino acids. V was shortened by 0 bases and J by 2 bases, with 6 bases between the two germline ends. For naive CD8 T cells, sorting used the CD8+CD4-CCR7+CD45RA+ phenotype. Findings and caveats of the study: Clones above 20 RNA copies held over 97% of effector molecules, under 1% in naive cells. Spiked Jurkat TCR RNA originating from one cell could reportedly be identified amid 850,000 to 1,000,000 naive cells.

The chain uses TRBV5-4 and TRBJ2-7; no firm D call. Sequencing was performed on naive CD8+ T cells from blood, with Jurkat cell RNA spiked in. Subset indicated: FACS-sorted CD8+CD4-CCR7+CD45RA+ naive T cells. The sequence came from a human donor in good health. Some libraries in this study had Jurkat cell RNA spiked in. The DNA for the CDR3 is TGTGCCAGCAGCTTGGCCAACCCCTACGAGCAGTACTTC. Amino acid sequence: CASSLANPYEQYF.